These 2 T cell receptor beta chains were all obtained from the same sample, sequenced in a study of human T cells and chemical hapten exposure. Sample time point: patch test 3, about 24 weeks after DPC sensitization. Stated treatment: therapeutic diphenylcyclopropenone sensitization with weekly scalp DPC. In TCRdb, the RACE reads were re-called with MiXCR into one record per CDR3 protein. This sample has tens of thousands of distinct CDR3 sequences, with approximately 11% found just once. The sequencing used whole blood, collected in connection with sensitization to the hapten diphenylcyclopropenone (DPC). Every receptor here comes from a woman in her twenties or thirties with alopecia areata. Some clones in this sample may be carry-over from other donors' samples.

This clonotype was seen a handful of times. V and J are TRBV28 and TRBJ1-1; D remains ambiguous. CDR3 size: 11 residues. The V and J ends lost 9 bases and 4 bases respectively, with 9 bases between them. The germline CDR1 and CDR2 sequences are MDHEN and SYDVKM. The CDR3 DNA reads TGTGCCAGTGGTTGGTTCACTGAAGCTTTCTTT. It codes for CASGWFTEAFF.

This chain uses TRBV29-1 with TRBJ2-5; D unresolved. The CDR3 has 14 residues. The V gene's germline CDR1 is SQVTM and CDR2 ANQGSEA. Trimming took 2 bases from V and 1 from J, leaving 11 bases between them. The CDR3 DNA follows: TGCAGCGTTGAAAGTCGCGTGGTCCAAGAGACCCAGTACTTC. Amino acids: CSVESRVVQETQYF.